This TCR beta chain was captured in a study of T cell responses to AZD1222 COVID-19 vaccine. The V segment lost 2 bases and the J segment 6 bases; nucleotides outside the gene matches: 11. The germline CDR1 and CDR2 sequences are SGHNT and YYREEE (reference sequence). This CDR3 has 17 residues. Here immunoSEQ multiplex PCR was the method, and the copy in TCRdb shows in-frame clones only, minus some. The sample records roughly 180,000 clones, 87% being singletons. This specimen consisted of peripheral blood, obtained on day 0 of AZD1222 vaccination. This rearrangement joins TRBV5-4 to TRBJ2-2, with 9 positions matching TRBD2. This receptor was taken from an adult in good health. In DNA, the CDR3 is TGTGCCAGCAGCTTACTTTTAGTAGCGGGAGACCCCGGGGAGCTGTTTTTT. It codes for CASSLLLVAGDPGELFF.